This T cell receptor (beta chain) was sequenced during a study of beta chain features in type 1 diabetes. Findings and limits, study-wide: The similarity of naive, central memory and Treg TCRB repertoires appeared greater among patients than among healthy donors. VDJ junctions from type 1 diabetes patients carried fewer insertions and larger deletions.

On this clone: The antigen is not known.

Naive, central memory, regulatory and stem cell-like memory cells within the CD4+ compartment were sorted using CD45RO/CCR7/CD25/CD127/CD95/CD27. The CDR3 totals 16 residues. The junction had 16 bases not matched to a gene; V was cut back by 4 bases and J by 7 bases. Germline lookup yields CDR1 SGHDT and CDR2 YYEEEE. Every isolated RNA sample was fully reverse transcribed, so sequencing captured expressed TCRB transcripts. Sequencing used immunoSEQ multiplex PCR; TCRdb keeps in-frame clones, though not all of them. The data contain 120,000 to 150,000 clones, 9% to 10% of them seen just once; the ten biggest clones take up 0.65%.

Material: central memory CD4+ T cells from blood. The TCR originated in a woman in her thirties or forties in good health. The chain joins TRBV5-6 to TRBJ1-1, with 7 bases matching TRBD1. CDR3 in DNA: TGTGCCAGCAGCCCCCGGACAGGTGGCCGGTCGGGTGAAGCTTTCTTT. This encodes CASSPRTGGRSGEAFF.